These 8 T cell receptor beta chains originate from one sample sequenced in a study of breast tumors, draining lymph nodes, adjacent tissues. Breast cancer patients provided tissue from their axillary draining lymph nodes. From the multiplex PCR reads, TCRdb called clonotypes with MiXCR, one entry per CDR3 protein. The repertoire consists of 190,000 or so distinct CDR3 sequences, with around a third occurring once and the leading ten covering about 4.3%. Material for sequencing was axillary lymph node tissue. These TCRs come from a female donor with breast cancer. Some clones in this sample may be carry-over from other donors' samples.

The J gene is TRBJ1-3, the V gene TRBV3-1; no clear D. In germline, CDR1 is LGHDT, CDR2 YNNKEL (reference sequence). The germline V and J ends were trimmed by 2 bases and 2 bases, with 7 bases remaining between them. There are 14 residues in the CDR3. The CDR3 loop is CASSQKRTGNTIYF. Written as DNA, the CDR3 is TGTGCCAGCAGCCAAAAAAGAACTGGAAACACCATATATTTT.

Ten or more counts support this clonotype. This chain links TRBV5-1 with TRBJ2-1; TRBD2 might be the D (5 bases). CDR1 and CDR2 from the germline V gene are SGHRS and YFSETQ. Trimming pared 5 bases from V and 8 bases from J, leaving 11 bases between. The CDR3 loop spans 12 amino acids. The DNA for the CDR3 is TGCGCCAGCAGAGAGGGTAGGGATGAGCAGTTCTTC. It specifies CASREGRDEQFF.

This clonotype was seen at least ten times. The rearrangement uses TRBV2 and TRBJ1-5; the D gene is possibly TRBD1 (6 bases). The V gene's germline CDR1 is SNHLY and CDR2 FYNNEI. This CDR3 is built from 13 residues. Between the trimmed V and J ends, which lost 6 bases and 4 bases, there was a span of 10 bases. The CDR3 here is CASREDSNQPQHF. CDR3 nucleotides: TGTGCCAGCAGGGAGGACAGTAATCAGCCCCAGCATTTT.

This clonotype has only a few counts. This chain links TRBV28 with TRBJ2-1, with 10 bases fitting TRBD2. CDR1 and CDR2 from the germline V gene are MDHEN and SYDVKM. J was trimmed by 0 bases and V by 9 bases; bases with no gene match: 5. The CDR3 loop spans 15 amino acids. The CDR3 spells CASSGGHSSYNEQFF. The CDR3 coding sequence is TGTGCCAGTAGCGGGGGGCATAGCTCCTACAATGAGCAGTTCTTC.

Points on this clonotype: At one of its ends the junction is not consistent with the germline gene, which may arise from a read error. The CDR3 loop is CASSLAKNIHYF. CDR3 nucleotide sequence: TGCGCCAGCAGCTTAGCCAAAAACATTCACTACTTC. The chain couples TRBV5-1 to TRBJ2-4; D is undetermined. This CDR3 has 12 amino acids. Germline CDR1 is SGHRS and CDR2 is YFSETQ.

Many counts were recorded for this clonotype. This chain connects TRBV12-3 or TRBV12-4 to TRBJ2-7; a possible D gene is TRBD2 (5 bases). V gave up 1 base and J gave up 7 bases, with 11 bases separating them. This CDR3 is 13 amino acids long. CDR3 DNA: TGTGCCAGCAGTTTAGGTCCGGGGTATGAGCAGTACTTC. Residues: CASSLGPGYEQYF.

This clonotype was counted between two and nine times. This clone may be a read error of a much larger clone one base away. The CDR3 DNA reads as TGTGCCAGCAGCCTCTTTGACAGAGCGGAGCAGTACTTC. Translated: CASSLFDRAEQYF. This rearrangement joins TRBV11-3 to TRBJ2-7; D may be TRBD1 (5 bases). CDR1 and CDR2 (germline): SGHNT, YENEEA. V was shortened by 5 bases and J by 7 bases, with 15 bases between the two germline ends. CDR3 length equals 13 residues.

With regard to this clonotype: The conserved final phenylalanine or tryptophan is absent from the CDR3, which likely points to a read error. The limits of the CDR3 on the DNA are not certain, so only TCRdb's listed CDR3 is given. This sequence joins TRBV6-1 and TRBJ1-2. The CDR3 sequence runs 9 residues, both termini included. The V gene's germline CDR1 is MNHNS and CDR2 SASEGT. CDR3: CASSTASAY.